Detailed here is one T cell receptor (beta chain). What it recognizes is unknown. What supplied the PBMCs was over 8.5 ml of fresh peripheral blood. The data belong to a study of Graves' ophthalmopathy and Graves' hyperthyroidism. About the study: Investigators collected peripheral blood at initial diagnosis, before any treatment was given. Study-wide points: Among expanded thyroid clonotypes above 0.001 frequency, most also occurred in blood.

The authors amplified TCR beta CDR3 regions from RNA transcripts. First-round RT-PCR relied on HTBI primers, and a second-round multiplex PCR came next. TCRdb used MiXCR to reprocess the multiplex PCR reads, holding one entry per CDR3 protein. The sample lists about 240,000 distinct CDR3 sequences; 45% were seen once. The sample consisted of peripheral blood. The receptor comes from an adult man with Graves' ophthalmopathy.

This CDR3 is CASSEGGDRIEQYF. The CDR3 DNA follows: TGCGCCAGCAGTGAGGGGGGGGACAGGATCGAGCAGTACTTC. The gene calls are TRBV10-1 and TRBJ2-7; possibly TRBD1 for D (8 bases). Germline-derived CDR1 and CDR2 are WNHNN and SYGVQD (reference sequence). With 2 bases removed from V and 6 bases from J, the gap between germline ends came to 14 bases. CDR3 size: 14 residues.